These T cell receptor beta chains were read from a single sample in a study. TCRdb re-analysed the RT-PCR reads in MiXCR, keeping a single row per CDR3 protein. The top ten hold 3.6% of the sample, which has about 700,000 distinct CDR3 sequences, 14% seen once. The material sequenced was memory CD4+ T cells from blood. These receptors all stem from a female donor in good health, serving as a healthy control. CDR3s include the opening cysteine and the closing phenylalanine or tryptophan. The D gene is left open where the match is weak. The size field is filled for only some rows; it gives once, few, many or a size class.

TRBV15	-	TRBJ2-5	-	CATSIGSRETQYF	TGTGCCACCAGCATAGGGTCCAGGGAGACCCAGTACTTC
TRBV10-3	many	TRBJ1-2	TRBD1	CAISSAGDRSGYTF	TGTGCCATCAGTTCCGCGGGGGACAGGAGCGGCTACACCTTC
TRBV6-6	-	TRBJ1-1	-	CASSYWRDALRLPEAFF	TGTGCCAGCAGTTATTGGAGGGACGCCCTAAGACTCCCTGAAGCTTTCTTT
TRBV5-5	few	TRBJ1-1	-	CASSLDRRVATEAFF	TGTGCCAGCAGCTTGGATCGTCGGGTCGCCACTGAAGCTTTCTTT
TRBV29-1	many	TRBJ1-1	-	CSVAVAMNTEAFF	TGCAGCGTTGCAGTAGCCATGAACACTGAAGCTTTCTTT
TRBV10-3	many	TRBJ1-2	-	CAISESVQGGWLTF	TGTGCCATCAGTGAGTCGGTTCAGGGCGGGTGGCTCACCTTC
TRBV4-2	many	TRBJ2-3	-	CASSEAISTDTQYF	TGTGCCAGCAGCGAAGCGATTAGCACAGATACGCAGTATTTT
TRBV20-1	-	TRBJ2-3	TRBD2	CSARPLTGLAGGQVTQYF	TGCAGTGCTAGACCCCTAACGGGACTAGCGGGAGGACAAGTTACGCAGTATTTT
TRBV28	few	TRBJ2-7	-	CASSLSGPSYEQYF	TGTGCCAGCAGCCTCTCGGGGCCGTCCTACGAGCAGTACTTC
TRBV12-3/TRBV12-4	-	TRBJ1-6	-	CASSFAGNYNSPLHF	TGTGCCAGCAGTTTTGCAGGAAACTATAATTCACCCCTCCACTTT
TRBV7-2	many	TRBJ2-5	TRBD2	CASSYGGGKETQYF	TGTGCCAGCAGCTATGGGGGGGGGAAAGAGACCCAGTACTTC
TRBV9	-	TRBJ1-2	-	CASSSRTGDERYTF	TGTGCCAGCAGCTCCCGGACGGGGGATGAACGCTACACCTTC
TRBV6-2/TRBV6-3	few	TRBJ1-1	-	CASSYGGVEATEAFF	TGTGCCAGCAGCTACGGCGGTGTGGAGGCCACTGAAGCTTTCTTT
TRBV20-1	-	TRBJ2-1	-	CSAREGEAPYNEQFF	TGCAGTGCTAGAGAGGGAGAGGCCCCCTACAATGAGCAGTTCTTC
TRBV6-6	few	TRBJ1-1	TRBD1	CASSLGQGGSRAFF	TGTGCCAGCAGTTTGGGACAGGGAGGGAGTAGAGCTTTCTTT
TRBV20-1	few	TRBJ2-3	-	CSASPLVRFEDTQYF	TGCAGTGCCTCCCCACTAGTTAGGTTTGAAGATACGCAGTATTTT
TRBV3-1	few	TRBJ1-1	-	CASSQDGVTEAFF	TGTGCCAGCAGCCAAGACGGGGTCACTGAAGCTTTCTTT
TRBV7-2	-	TRBJ1-2	-	CASSLADRYGYTF	TGTGCCAGCAGCTTAGCCGACCGCTATGGCTACACCTTC
TRBV20-1	few	TRBJ2-3	TRBD2	CSASSSGRAVSSSTDTQYF	TGCAGTGCTAGCAGCAGCGGGAGGGCCGTGTCGTCTAGCACAGATACGCAGTATTTT
TRBV7-3	few	TRBJ2-1	-	CASSLGYAGINNEQFF	TGTGCCAGCAGCTTAGGGTATGCAGGGATCAACAATGAGCAGTTCTTC
TRBV7-2	-	TRBJ2-4	-	CASSWDIQTKNIQYF	TGTGCCAGCAGTTGGGACATCCAAACCAAAAACATTCAGTACTTC
TRBV20-1	-	TRBJ2-3	-	CSARGSGPTDTQYF	TGCAGTGCTAGAGGGTCGGGGCCGACCGATACGCAGTATTTT
TRBV7-9	-	TRBJ2-1	-	CASSPRGRERGGEQFF	TGTGCCAGCAGCCCACGGGGGCGGGAGAGAGGCGGTGAGCAGTTCTTC
TRBV6-1	-	TRBJ1-1	-	CASSEDPVNTEAFF	TGTGCCAGCAGTGAAGATCCCGTGAACACTGAAGCTTTCTTT
TRBV12-3/TRBV12-4	-	TRBJ1-3	-	CASSMGGSGNTIYF	TGTGCCAGCTCCATGGGGGGTTCTGGAAACACCATATATTTT
TRBV7-9	-	TRBJ1-2	-	CASSPQQVYGYTF	TGTGCCAGCAGCCCACAGCAGGTCTATGGCTACACCTTC
TRBV20-1	few	TRBJ2-3	TRBD1	CSAERTGFITDTQYF	TGCAGTGCTGAAAGGACAGGTTTCATCACAGATACGCAGTATTTT
TRBV7-7	-	TRBJ2-4	TRBD1	CASRLDREDIQYF	TGTGCCAGCAGATTGGACAGGGAGGACATTCAGTACTTC
TRBV27	few	TRBJ1-4	-	CASRIGGGEKLFF	TGTGCCAGCCGAATAGGGGGGGGCGAAAAACTGTTTTTT